This T cell receptor (beta chain) was retrieved from a study of blood T cell repertoires in COVID-19 (dated by TCRdb to 2018 to 2020). Context from the whole study: Collaborator samples came from the United States, Italy and Spain and covered acute and convalescent phases of COVID-19. The material from the prospective study consisted of cDNA or gDNA derived from T cells, B-cell-depleted T cells, or PBMCs. The dataset comprised deeply sampled blood TCRbeta repertoires from subjects exposed to, actively infected with, or recovered from COVID-19. The repertoires were made available in a free public database intended to serve as a resource for research on the immune response to SARS-CoV-2. The samples were drawn from the first 160 participants of the ongoing ImmuneRACE study and from 1,200 or so subjects provided by 6 global collaborators. A de-identified subject ID, COVID-19 status, age in years and sex were almost always included in the sample metadata. HLA class I and class II types, where available, came from metadata supplied by the sample provider rather than from assay-based typing.

A word on this clone: No antigen is known for it. No much larger clone exists at a distance of one base, and base qualities are not known.

Reading the germline V gene gives CDR1 MNHNS and CDR2 SASEGT. V is pared back by 3 bases and J by 10 bases, with 13 bases lying between the germline termini. From the cysteine through the phenylalanine, the CDR3 covers 14 amino acids. Of all the DNA, just the CDR3 is kept, 42 bases in frame from base 1. Collaborating institutions collected whole blood in K2EDTA tubes following their own protocols. Collaborator samples were shipped for TCRbeta analysis as frozen whole blood, isolated PBMCs, or DNA extracted from either sample type. TCRbeta CDR3 regions were amplified from genomic DNA by means of the immunoSEQ Assay, a bias-controlled multiplex PCR. Per the original workflow: Nucleated cell counts per sample were estimated from amplification of reference gene primers within the assay. To quantify the absolute abundance of each unique TCRbeta CDR3 rearrangement, sequence reads were collapsed and filtered. For each sample, productive Simpson clonality was calculated as the square root of Simpson's diversity index across productive rearrangements. TCRdb provides this immuneACCESS table in a form limited to in-frame rearrangements. Some clones are lacking; in checked studies, under half of them reflect an unresolved V gene, and why the rest are absent is not known. V, J and clone size derive from that table, while D and trimming were established from the DNA sequence. The sample table lists around 150,000 clones, over 60% of them with a count of one. 15% to 20% of the sample belongs to the ten largest clones.

General findings and caveats noted by the study authors: How much clinical and demographic metadata was included differed by source and by participant, and the metadata was provided uncurated.

The clonotype was recovered from a man over 45 with acute or convalescent COVID-19. The receptor chain draws on TRBV6-1 and TRBJ1-6, with no confidently assigned D gene. The sequenced material came from peripheral blood. The CDR3 protein sequence reads: CASSDPEFRSPLHF. The sequenced DNA is TGTGCCAGCAGTGACCCGGAGTTTCGATCACCCCTCCACTTT.